This T cell receptor (beta chain) was sequenced in a study of glioma-infiltrating T cells after dendritic cell vaccination. Profiled with immunoSEQ multiplex PCR; TCRdb holds only in-frame clones, not every one. The sample consists of about 82,000 clones, about four fifths of them appearing once. Specified time point: after dendritic cell vaccination, including at tumor progression/relapse. This CDR3 is 15 amino acids long. V was pared by 6 bases and J by 2 bases, with 14 bases between. The germline gives CDR1 MNHEY, CDR2 SVGAGI. The V call is TRBV6-5, the J call TRBJ1-5, with D uncertain. The source is a human donor with glioblastoma. Sequencing was performed on blood, taken after dendritic cell vaccination. CDR3 DNA sequence: TGTGCCAGCAGCCCGACGAGGGCGGGCAATCAGCCCCAGCATTTT. Protein product: CASSPTRAGNQPQHF.